Presented here are 26 T cell receptor beta chains from one specimen sequenced in a study of control samples from healthy donors and cancer patients. Measured with immunoSEQ multiplex PCR; TCRdb has only the in-frame clones, and not every one. The table records roughly 400,000 clones, approximately 92% of them present only once. Sequenced input: PBMCs. The origin of the receptors is a man aged 35 to 55 with head and neck cancer.

The chain has TRBV30 and TRBJ1-5; 8 bases align to TRBD1. The ends lost 4 bases at V and 1 base at J; junction bases unmatched: 3. CDR1 and CDR2 from the germline V gene are GTSNPN and SVGIG (reference sequence). The length of the CDR3 is 14 residues. This CDR3 reads CAWKQGGSNQPQHF. The CDR3 DNA is TGTGCCTGGAAACAGGGGGGGAGCAATCAGCCCCAGCATTTT. The full variable domain, completed using reference TRBV30 and TRBJ1-5, is SQTIHQWPATLVQPVGSPLSLECTVEGTSNPNLYWYRQAAGRGLQLLFYSVGIGQISSEVPQNLSASRPQDRQFILSSKKLLLSDSGFYLCAWKQGGSNQPQHFGDGTRLSIL.

The V and J genes are TRBV5-6 and TRBJ2-2, with D unresolved. The CDR3 is made up of 14 amino acids. Per germline, CDR1 SGHDT and CDR2 YYEEEE. V gave up 1 base and J gave up 1 base, with 5 bases separating them. Here the CDR3 DNA reads TGTGCCAGCAGCTTGAGGCAGAACACCGGGGAGCTGTTTTTT. This encodes CASSLRQNTGELFF.

The chain joins TRBV5-1 to TRBJ1-2; TRBD1 matches 9 bases. The CDR3 runs to 15 residues. The germline gives CDR1 SGHRS, CDR2 YFSETQ. Germline trimming cut 1 base from V and 4 bases from J; bases unmatched to any gene: 5. The CDR3 coding sequence is TGCGCCAGCAGCTTGATGGGGACAGGGAGCTATGGCTACACCTTC. The encoded protein is CASSLMGTGSYGYTF.

This rearrangement joins TRBV6-5 to TRBJ2-3, with D possibly being TRBD1 (6 bases). V was clipped by 7 bases and J by 1 base, with 9 bases between them. The CDR3 runs to 13 residues. CDR1 is MNHEY, CDR2 SVGAGI, per germline. DNA of the CDR3: TGTGCCAGCATCCGGACAGGCACAGATACGCAGTATTTT. Encoded protein: CASIRTGTDTQYF.

This chain links TRBV29-1 with TRBJ1-1; D unresolved. Germline values: CDR1 SQVTM, CDR2 ANQGSEA. This CDR3 comprises 12 residues. V was pared by 7 bases and J by 3 bases, with 12 bases between. CDR3 in DNA: TGCAGCGCCCGGCATGCCGACACTGAAGCTTTCTTT. It yields the protein CSARHADTEAFF.

The CDR3 here is CAISESGLNSPLHF. The CDR3 DNA is TGTGCCATCAGTGAGTCAGGGCTGAATTCACCCCTCCACTTT. J is TRBJ1-6 and V is TRBV10-3; no reliable D call. Between the trimmed V and J ends, which lost 0 bases and 7 bases, there was a span of 7 bases. CDR3 length equals 14 residues. Looked up from germline, CDR1 is ENHRY and CDR2 is SYGVKD.

The V call is TRBV30, the J call TRBJ2-7; 10 positions match TRBD1. Trimming took 5 bases from V and 2 from J; bases not matched to a gene: 6. The CDR3 is made up of 14 amino acids. In germline, CDR1 is GTSNPN, CDR2 SVGIG (reference sequence). The CDR3 DNA is TGTGCCTGGGCCGGGACAGGGGAAACCTACGAGCAGTACTTC. It codes for CAWAGTGETYEQYF.

The gene calls are TRBV6-2 or TRBV6-3 and TRBJ2-1; TRBD2 matches at 9 bases. From germline, CDR1 is MNHEY and CDR2 SVGEGT. The CDR3 runs 17 residues. V was clipped by 0 bases and J by 6 bases; unmatched bases: 9. Here the CDR3 reads CASSYSYVSGSINEQFF. In nucleotides, the CDR3 is TGTGCCAGCAGTTACTCGTACGTTAGCGGGAGCATCAATGAGCAGTTCTTC.

The chain uses TRBV28 and TRBJ1-6; 8 positions agree with TRBD1. The germline gives CDR1 MDHEN, CDR2 SYDVKM. The CDR3 extends over 14 amino acids. The trim removed 6 bases at V and 15 bases at J, leaving 13 bases unmatched. The CDR3 spells CASREDRGSYLLHF. In nucleotides, the CDR3 is TGTGCCAGCAGAGAAGACAGGGGCTCCTACCTCCTCCACTTT.

The J gene is TRBJ2-3, the V gene TRBV11-3; 14 bases map to TRBD2. Germline lookup yields CDR1 SGHNT and CDR2 YENEEA. The V segment lost 3 bases and the J segment 6 bases; nucleotides outside the gene matches: 5. CDR3 size: 16 residues. The CDR3 spells CASSFGTSGRGDTQYF. As DNA, the CDR3 is TGTGCCAGCAGCTTCGGGACTAGCGGGAGAGGCGATACGCAGTATTTT.

The chain recombines TRBV11-2 with TRBJ2-7, with TRBD2 matching 13 bases. Germline values: CDR1 SGHAT, CDR2 FQNNGV. The V segment lost 3 bases and the J segment 6 bases; nucleotides outside the gene matches: 17. The CDR3 contains 19 residues. The DNA of the CDR3 is TGTGCCAGCAGCTTGCCCCCGCGTCGGACTAGCGGGAGTCTTTCCGAGCAGTACTTC. Translating it yields CASSLPPRRTSGSLSEQYF. Full variable domain (outside the CDR3, taken from reference TRBV11-2 and TRBJ2-7): EAGVAQSPRYKIIEKRQSVAFWCNPISGHATLYWYQQILGQGPKLLIQFQNNGVVDDSQLPKDRFSAERLKGVDSTLKIQPAKLEDSAVYLCASSLPPRRTSGSLSEQYFGPGTRLTVT.

This chain joins TRBV25-1 and TRBJ2-7; 13 nucleotides agree with TRBD2. This CDR3 is 16 amino acids long. Germline V gene sequence: CDR1 MGHDK, CDR2 SYGVNS. V was pared by 3 bases and J by 7 bases, with 9 bases of the junction left unmatched. DNA for the CDR3: TGTGCCAGCAGTGACCCCGGGACTAGCGGGACGCAAGAGCAGTACTTC. Residues: CASSDPGTSGTQEQYF.

The rearrangement joins TRBV7-3 to TRBJ2-1; 7 nucleotides align to TRBD2. J was trimmed by 0 bases and V by 5 bases; bases with no gene match: 7. Per germline, CDR1 SGHTA and CDR2 FQGTGA. The CDR3 spans 16 residues. As DNA, the CDR3 is TGTGCCAGCAGCGGGAACGGGGGGAGCTCCTACAATGAGCAGTTCTTC. It encodes CASSGNGGSSYNEQFF.

The chain uses TRBV11-2 and TRBJ2-1, with TRBD1 identical over 9 bases. The germline CDR1 and CDR2 sequences are SGHAT and FQNNGV. The CDR3 runs 17 residues. Germline trimming cut 4 bases from V and 3 bases from J; bases unmatched to any gene: 10. CDR3 in amino acids: CASSSTLQGAYYNEQFF. The CDR3 bases are TGTGCCAGCAGCTCGACACTACAGGGGGCTTACTACAATGAGCAGTTCTTC.

The chain is built from TRBV6-1 and TRBJ2-3; 12 bases align to TRBD2. With 3 bases clipped from V and 3 bases from J, the junction kept 4 bases outside the gene matches. The CDR3 contains 16 residues. The germline CDR1 and CDR2 sequences are MNHNS and SASEGT. The CDR3 DNA is TGTGCCAGCAGTGAGTCACTAGCGGGAGGTACAGATACGCAGTATTTT. Translated, it gives CASSESLAGGTDTQYF.

The chain combines TRBV11-1 with TRBJ2-1; 10 nucleotides agree with TRBD1. This CDR3 region has 15 residues. After removal of 6 bases from V and 3 bases from J, the junction contained 5 bases not matched to a gene. CDR1 is SGHAT, CDR2 FQDESV, per germline (reference sequence). The CDR3 spells CASSTGTGDYNEQFF. In nucleotides, the CDR3 is TGTGCCAGCAGTACCGGGACAGGGGACTACAATGAGCAGTTCTTC.

This clone came up a few times. The rearrangement uses TRBV3-1 (or the pseudogene TRBV3-2) and TRBJ1-2; D ambiguous. V was trimmed by 0 bases and J by 1 base, leaving 9 bases between them. The CDR3 loop spans 15 amino acids. Germline CDR1 and CDR2: LGHDT and YNNKEL (reference sequence). CDR3 DNA: TGTGCCAGCAGCCAAGAAGGGCTTAGTAACTATGGCTACACCTTC. It is translated as CASSQEGLSNYGYTF.

The rearrangement links TRBV2 to TRBJ2-6; maybe TRBD1 (5 bases). Germline CDR1 and CDR2: SNHLY and FYNNEI. Trimming shortened V by 6 bases and J by 0 bases, and 18 bases separated the two germline ends. This CDR3 is built from 18 residues. CDR3 protein: CASREWIDSSSGANVLTF. The CDR3, as DNA: TGTGCCAGCAGGGAATGGATTGACAGTAGCTCTGGGGCCAACGTCCTGACTTTC.

The chain carries TRBV5-1 and TRBJ2-5; D unclear. The CDR3 totals 11 residues. CDR1 is SGHRS and CDR2 is YFSETQ in the germline V gene. Trimming stripped 1 base from V and 4 bases from J, with 2 bases between. The CDR3 sequence is CASSLRETQYF. For the CDR3, the DNA is TGCGCCAGCAGCTTGAGAGAGACCCAGTACTTC.

V and J are TRBV10-2 and TRBJ1-1; 9 bases line up with TRBD1. CDR1 is WSHSY and CDR2 is SAAADI in the germline V gene. This CDR3 has 14 amino acids. The ends lost 8 bases at V and 3 bases at J; junction bases unmatched: 7. For the CDR3, the DNA is TGCGCCAGCGAAGACAGGGGGATGTACACTGAAGCTTTCTTT. Translating it yields CASEDRGMYTEAFF.

The J gene is TRBJ2-3, the V gene TRBV2; the D gene is possibly TRBD2 (5 bases). The germline CDR1 and CDR2 sequences are SNHLY and FYNNEI. Trimming took off 0 bases at V and 2 bases at J, with 9 bases between the two ends. The CDR3 length is 15 residues. In DNA form, the CDR3 reads TGTGCCAGCAGTGAAGCGCGACTAACCACAGATACGCAGTATTTT. Protein product: CASSEARLTTDTQYF.

With regard to this clone: Different DNA sequences within this sample yield the same CDR3. The chain employs TRBV5-1 and TRBJ2-3; D may be TRBD2 (6 bases). Germline CDR1 is SGHRS and CDR2 is YFSETQ. CDR3 length: 15 amino acids. V lost 0 bases and J lost 0, with 8 bases in between. CDR3 protein: CASSLGGTSTDTQYF. For the CDR3, the DNA is TGCGCCAGCAGCTTGGGGGGGACTAGCACAGATACGCAGTATTTT.

V usage is TRBV29-1 and J usage is TRBJ1-1; D not certain. This CDR3 region has 10 residues. Germline V gives CDR1 SQVTM, CDR2 ANQGSEA. The ends were cut back, 3 bases at V and 6 bases at J, with 5 bases in the middle. CDR3 sequence (DNA): TGCAGCGTTGAGCGGGCTGAAGCTTTCTTT. Protein product: CSVERAEAFF.

The chain is built from TRBV7-2 and TRBJ1-1; weak D call: TRBD1 (5 bases). This CDR3 is built from 18 residues. Deletions cut 3 bases from V and 6 bases from J, with 26 bases between. Germline V gives CDR1 SGHTA, CDR2 FQGNSA. CDR3 protein: CASSFGSRWGIVASEAFF. The CDR3 DNA is TGTGCCAGCAGCTTCGGGTCCAGGTGGGGGATCGTTGCCTCTGAAGCTTTCTTT.

The chain employs TRBV7-9 and TRBJ2-7, with TRBD1 matching 9 bases. Germline values: CDR1 SEHNR, CDR2 FQNEAQ (reference sequence). The CDR3 runs 12 residues. V shed 4 bases and J 6 bases; nucleotides not matched to a gene: 1. CDR3 in DNA: TGTGCCAGCAGCTGGACAGGGGCCGAGCAGTACTTC. Translated, it gives CASSWTGAEQYF.

A word on this clone: Other DNA sequences in this sample translate to the same CDR3. The chain employs TRBV11-3 and TRBJ2-2; 7 bases line up with TRBD2. Germline-derived CDR1 and CDR2 are SGHNT and YENEEA. This CDR3 spans 16 amino acids. After removal of 1 base from V and 2 bases from J, the junction contained 4 bases not matched to a gene. The CDR3 DNA sequence: TGTGCCAGCAGCTTAGCGGGGGGACTTAACACCGGGGAGCTGTTTTTT. It codes for CASSLAGGLNTGELFF.